The TCR beta chain described here comes from a study of vaccination effects on CD4 cells after COVID-19. About the study: After the second dose, samples were taken at median day 72.

Germline-derived CDR1 and CDR2 are KGHSH and LQKENI. The CDR3 runs 16 residues. V lost 3 bases to trimming and J lost 2 bases; unmatched junction nucleotides: 7. Findings and caveats of the study: Both infection-induced and vaccine-induced clones contracted markedly at late post-vaccination timepoints.

After expansion with viral peptide pools in the ViraFEST assay, antigen-specific CD4+ T cells were sequenced. Following an approximately ten-day culture, CD4+ T cells were purified. All participants had two doses of either the BNT162b2 or mRNA-1273 vaccine. As concerns this clone: Its antigen is currently unknown.

Clones were sequenced by immunoSEQ multiplex PCR, and TCRdb holds only the in-frame ones, with some missing. The repertoire consists of about 64,000 clones, with around 82% occurring once and the leading ten covering about 2.1%. This chain connects TRBV18 to TRBJ2-3; TRBD1 aligns across 8 bases. The clonotype comes from a human donor who received a COVID-19 vaccine. This specimen was CD4+ T cells from PBMCs cultured with HCoV-OC43 spike peptides, taken after COVID-19 vaccination. Specified subset: HCoV-OC43 spike overlapping peptide pool stimulation. The CDR3 nucleotides read TGTGCCAGCTCACCCCTACAGGGGGGCACCACAGATACGCAGTATTTT. Protein sequence: CASSPLQGGTTDTQYF.